These 19 T cell receptor beta chains were sequenced from one sample in a study of blood T cell repertoires in COVID-19. Libraries were prepared by immunoSEQ multiplex PCR; TCRdb keeps only in-frame clonotypes and omits some of them. The sample carries some 120,000 clones, roughly 90% recorded once. Sequences were obtained from peripheral blood. All receptors come from a man aged 45-60 years with acute or convalescent COVID-19.

This clone was detected only a few times. The chain combines TRBV5-1 with TRBJ2-7, with 7 bases aligning to TRBD2. There are 15 residues in the CDR3. J lost 6 bases, V lost 4 bases, and 13 bases had no gene match. Germline V gene data show CDR1 as SGHRS and CDR2 as YFSETQ. CDR3 sequence (DNA): TGCGCCAGCAGCGGGGACTACGGAGGACTGGGCGAGCAGTACTTC. This gives the protein CASSGDYGGLGEQYF. The entire variable domain, with the rest obtained from reference TRBV5-1 and TRBJ2-7, is as follows: KAGVTQTPRYLIKTRGQQVTLSCSPISGHRSVSWYQQTPGQGLQFLFEYFSETQRNKGNFPGRFSGRQFSNSRSEMNVSTLELGDSALYLCASSGDYGGLGEQYFGPGTRLTVT.

V gene TRBV18 combines with J gene TRBJ1-6, with TRBD1 matching 7 bases. Per the germline V gene, CDR1 is KGHSH and CDR2 is LQKENI. V gave up 3 bases and J gave up 7 bases; unmatched junction bases: 6. This CDR3 is 15 amino acids long. The CDR3 is CASSPERQGNSPLHF. The CDR3 DNA sequence: TGTGCCAGCTCACCGGAAAGACAGGGAAATTCACCCCTCCACTTT.

V gene TRBV27 combines with J gene TRBJ2-7; the match to TRBD1 covers 10 bases. Germline CDR1 is MNHEY and CDR2 is SMNVEV (reference sequence). The CDR3 spans 15 residues. V shed 2 bases and J 7 bases; nucleotides not matched to a gene: 8. CDR3 in DNA: TGTGCCAGCAGTTTAAGGACAGGGGGTATTTGGGAGCAGTACTTC. Amino acids: CASSLRTGGIWEQYF.

The V and J genes are TRBV6-6 and TRBJ2-1, with TRBD2 identical over 9 bases. From germline, CDR1 is MNHNY and CDR2 SVGAGI (reference sequence). J gave up 3 bases and V 6 bases, and 9 bases lay outside the gene matches. The CDR3 consists of 16 residues. The CDR3 region is CASSPGVAGDYNEQFF. The CDR3 DNA follows: TGTGCCAGCAGCCCCGGCGTAGCGGGGGACTACAATGAGCAGTTCTTC.

The V gene is TRBV30, the J gene TRBJ1-5; TRBD1 agrees at 7 bases. The germline V gene encodes CDR1 GTSNPN and CDR2 SVGIG (reference sequence). The CDR3 runs to 16 residues. The J segment lost 2 bases and the V segment lost 0 bases, leaving 7 bases of the junction unmatched. CDR3 sequence (DNA): TGTGCCTGGAGTGTACCATACAGGGGCGGCAATCAGCCCCAGCATTTT. Its translation is CAWSVPYRGGNQPQHF. Supplemented by reference TRBV30 and TRBJ1-5, the full variable domain reads SQTIHQWPATLVQPVGSPLSLECTVEGTSNPNLYWYRQAAGRGLQLLFYSVGIGQISSEVPQNLSASRPQDRQFILSSKKLLLSDSGFYLCAWSVPYRGGNQPQHFGDGTRLSIL.

The genes are TRBV24-1 and TRBJ2-2; TRBD2 agrees at 8 bases. The CDR3 runs to 15 residues. V lost 4 bases to trimming and J lost 6 bases; unmatched junction nucleotides: 6. Per germline, CDR1 KGHDR and CDR2 SFDVKD. The CDR3 loop reads CATSEPGLAPGELFF. CDR3 nucleotide sequence: TGTGCCACCAGTGAACCCGGACTAGCCCCCGGGGAGCTGTTTTTT.

The chain carries TRBV19 and TRBJ1-5, with no clear D. Trimming cost V 5 bases and J 5 bases, with 4 bases left between them. The V gene's germline CDR1 is LNHDA and CDR2 SQIVND (reference sequence). The CDR3 totals 11 residues. DNA of the CDR3: TGTGCCAGTAGTTCTGATCAGCCCCAGCATTTT. Amino acid sequence: CASSSDQPQHF.

The chain is built from TRBV7-9 and TRBJ2-1, with 8 nucleotides matching TRBD2. V shed 1 base and J 9 bases; nucleotides not matched to a gene: 11. This CDR3 comprises 16 residues. The germline V gene encodes CDR1 SEHNR and CDR2 FQNEAQ (reference sequence). CDR3 sequence (DNA): TGTGCCAGCAGCTTAGATCCGGGACTAGTAATCGGTGAGCAGTTCTTC. Translated: CASSLDPGLVIGEQFF.

The chain recombines TRBV29-1 with TRBJ1-2, with TRBD1 matching over 8 bases. The CDR3 has 14 residues. The junction had 4 bases not matched to a gene; V was cut back by 2 bases and J by 2 bases. Germline lookup yields CDR1 SQVTM and CDR2 ANQGSEA. CDR3 protein: CSVELRGRNYGYTF. The CDR3 bases are TGCAGCGTTGAACTCAGGGGGCGCAACTATGGCTACACCTTC.

The chain combines TRBV6-5 with TRBJ2-1, with D possibly matching TRBD1 (6 bases). Between the trimmed V and J ends, which lost 2 bases and 1 base, there was a span of 9 bases. The germline CDR1 and CDR2 sequences are MNHEY and SVGAGI. CDR3 size: 15 residues. The CDR3 reads CASSYVRGSYNEQFF. CDR3 bases: TGTGCCAGCAGTTACGTTAGGGGGTCCTACAATGAGCAGTTCTTC.

The chain links TRBV4-3 to TRBJ2-7; D perhaps matches TRBD1 (5 bases). The CDR3 sequence is 13 residues long. The germline V gene encodes CDR1 LGHNA and CDR2 YSLEER. V dropped 8 bases and J dropped 3 bases, with 14 bases sitting between them. The CDR3 reads CASGIRGIYEQYF. CDR3 coding DNA: TGCGCCAGCGGGATAAGGGGTATCTACGAGCAGTACTTC.

This rearrangement joins TRBV5-3 to TRBJ2-5, with D possibly being TRBD2 (6 bases). TRBV5-3 belongs to the ORF category, with a function that is uncertain. The V end lost 4 bases, the J end lost 0 bases, and 19 bases lay between the germline ends. This CDR3 region has 17 residues. Here the CDR3 DNA reads TGTGCCAGAAGCCCCCCCTTGGGGAGGACCTACCAAGAGACCCAGTACTTC. It codes for CARSPPLGRTYQETQYF.

The rearrangement uses TRBV6-5 and TRBJ1-1, with D hard to call. Trimming left V 6 bases short and J 10 bases short, with 9 bases between. In germline, CDR1 is MNHEY, CDR2 SVGAGI. The CDR3 is 10 residues long. In DNA, the CDR3 is TGTGCCAGCAGGACTGCTGGAGCTTTCTTT. It yields the protein CASRTAGAFF.

This chain joins TRBV6-2 or TRBV6-3 and TRBJ2-1; D is possibly TRBD2 (6 bases). Trimming shortened V by 6 bases and J by 4 bases, and 13 bases separated the two germline ends. CDR3 length: 14 residues. Looked up from germline, CDR1 is MNHEY and CDR2 is SVGEGT. This chain's CDR3 is CASRYPGRYNEQFF. CDR3 nucleotide sequence: TGTGCCAGCAGGTACCCCGGGAGATACAATGAGCAGTTCTTC.

V usage is TRBV11-3 and J usage is TRBJ1-1; the match to TRBD1 covers 8 bases. Looked up from germline, CDR1 is SGHNT and CDR2 is YENEEA. Trimming took 6 bases from V and 1 from J; bases not matched to a gene: 1. The CDR3 has 13 residues. CDR3 region: CASRDRGNTEAFF. DNA of the CDR3: TGTGCCAGCAGAGACAGGGGGAACACTGAAGCTTTCTTT.

This chain uses TRBV6-2 or TRBV6-3 with TRBJ1-5; no reliable D call. CDR1 is MNHEY and CDR2 is SVGEGT in the germline V gene. V was pared by 2 bases and J by 4 bases, with 9 bases between. The CDR3 consists of 14 residues. As DNA, the CDR3 is TGTGCCAGCAGTTACCACACGGGTAATCAGCCCCAGCATTTT. It codes for CASSYHTGNQPQHF.

The chain employs TRBV5-1 and TRBJ1-4, with TRBD1 matching over 9 bases. The germline V gene encodes CDR1 SGHRS and CDR2 YFSETQ. CDR3 length: 15 residues. Losses at the gene ends were 4 bases for V and 8 bases for J; bases not matched to a gene: 9. CDR3 DNA sequence: TGCGCCAGCAGCGAGGACAGGGGCCGATGGGAAAAACTGTTTTTT. This gives the protein CASSEDRGRWEKLFF.

The genes are TRBV7-2 and TRBJ2-4; 7 bases fit TRBD1. The CDR3 is 13 amino acids. J lost 11 bases, V lost 6 bases, and 10 bases had no gene match. CDR1 is SGHTA and CDR2 is FQGNSA in the germline V gene. CDR3: CASSFAGTALQYF. CDR3 sequence (DNA): TGTGCCAGCAGTTTCGCCGGGACAGCACTTCAGTACTTC. Full variable domain (remainder filled in from reference TRBV7-2 and TRBJ2-4): GAGVSQSPSNKVTEKGKDVELRCDPISGHTALYWYRQSLGQGLEFLIYFQGNSAPDKSGLPSDRFSAERTGGSVSTLTIQRTQQEDSAVYLCASSFAGTALQYFGAGTRLSVL.

The gene calls are TRBV5-1 and TRBJ1-6, with D perhaps TRBD1 (5 bases). Per germline, CDR1 SGHRS and CDR2 YFSETQ. Deletions cut 0 bases from V and 6 bases from J, with 7 bases between. This CDR3 is built from 14 residues. Here the CDR3 DNA reads TGCGCCAGCAGCTTGGGGAGGGGTAATTCACCCCTCCACTTT. Its protein is CASSLGRGNSPLHF. Full variable domain (rest looked up from reference TRBV5-1 and TRBJ1-6): KAGVTQTPRYLIKTRGQQVTLSCSPISGHRSVSWYQQTPGQGLQFLFEYFSETQRNKGNFPGRFSGRQFSNSRSEMNVSTLELGDSALYLCASSLGRGNSPLHFGNGTRLTVT.